This is a list of T cell receptor beta chains from one sample in a study of T cell responses to AZD1222 COVID-19 vaccine. This table comes from immunoSEQ multiplex PCR, and its TCRdb copy is limited to in-frame clones, with some not included. This table has around 69,000 clones, 70% to 90% appearing once. Sequenced material: peripheral blood, taken on day 0 of AZD1222 vaccination. Receptors originate from an adult in good health. The conserved cysteine and the conserved F or W are not part of the CDR3 here.

j_call	v_call	cdr3_aa
TRBJ1-5	TRBV3-1/TRBV3-2	ASSQDINQPQH
TRBJ1-1	TRBV21-1	ASSKTRTNTEAF
TRBJ1-5	TRBV28	ASSTGLQPQH
TRBJ1-4	TRBV4-1	ASSLWVPGVPGRYQTNEKLF
TRBJ1-2	TRBV12-3/TRBV12-4	ASSRDREYGYT
TRBJ1-6	TRBV5-5	ASSLGAEFNSPLH
TRBJ2-7	TRBV5-4	ASSLGAGTGGSEQY
TRBJ2-5	TRBV7-9	ASSLIRTALKTQY
TRBJ2-7	TRBV29-1	SVEVSYEQY
TRBJ1-5	TRBV11-2	ASSLVGGQPQH
TRBJ2-1	TRBV18	ASSPGTGGNEQF
TRBJ1-5	TRBV7-9	ASSLQGAEQPQH
TRBJ2-5	TRBV5-1	ASSYLTSGGETQY
TRBJ1-6	TRBV27	ASSPRSVGSNSPLH
TRBJ2-3	TRBV6-6	ASSAPPQGSDTQY
TRBJ1-6	TRBV6-4	ASSTAGEGPLH
TRBJ2-2	TRBV5-8	ASSQDRSHTGELF
TRBJ2-1	TRBV5-1	ASNLASGSLGNEQF
TRBJ1-4	TRBV5-4	ASSLDRSNEKLF
TRBJ2-6	TRBV5-1	ASSLVGSGANVLT
TRBJ2-2	TRBV3-1/TRBV3-2	ASSHDPTGSGELF
TRBJ1-1	TRBV20-1	SASWTGGQNTEAF